A selection of T cell receptor beta chains follows, all from one sample in a study of Ad26.COV2.S vaccination and SARS-CoV-2 variants. The table came from immunoSEQ multiplex PCR; TCRdb's copy has only in-frame clones and leaves some out. This sample yields over 400,000 clones, of which about 90% are seen a single time; about 1.6% belongs to the top ten. The source material was peripheral blood, sampled in a trial of Ad26.COV2.S vaccine versus placebo. These receptors all come from a person aged 18-60 years who received the Ad26.COV2.S COVID-19 vaccine or a placebo. Each CDR3 is given with its conserved first and last residue. The D gene is left open where the match is weak.

TRBV4-3,NA,TRBJ1-1,CASSPQPGMTEAFF,TGCGCCAGCAGCCCTCAACCGGGTATGACTGAAGCTTTCTTT
TRBV3-1/TRBV3-2,NA,TRBJ1-5,CASSQETGARRSGNQPQHF,TGTGCCAGCAGCCAAGAAACGGGGGCCCGGCGCTCGGGCAATCAGCCCCAGCATTTT
TRBV9,TRBD2,TRBJ2-1,CASSVAKTSGGFYNEQFF,TGTGCCAGCAGCGTAGCGAAGACTAGCGGGGGATTCTACAATGAGCAGTTCTTC
TRBV28,TRBD1,TRBJ1-1,CASSPADGTGGEDTEAFF,TGTGCCAGCAGTCCGGCAGACGGGACAGGGGGCGAGGACACTGAAGCTTTCTTT
TRBV7-2,TRBD2,TRBJ2-3,CASSPGLAGGPSTDTQYF,TGTGCCAGCAGCCCGGGACTAGCGGGGGGGCCGAGCACAGATACGCAGTATTTT
TRBV6-5,NA,TRBJ1-1,CASSRGAGMNTEAFF,TGTGCCAGCAGTCGGGGGGCAGGAATGAACACTGAAGCTTTCTTT
TRBV5-6,NA,TRBJ2-7,CASSLALTVLMNEQYF,TGTGCCAGCAGCTTGGCGTTAACAGTTCTTATGAACGAGCAGTACTTC
TRBV6-2/TRBV6-3,NA,TRBJ1-2,CASSYYTGYGYTF,TGTGCCAGCAGTTACTATACAGGCTATGGCTACACCTTC
TRBV11-2,TRBD1,TRBJ1-4,CASSRQGRDLKLFF,TGTGCCAGCAGCCGACAGGGACGCGACCTTAAACTGTTTTTT
TRBV11-2,NA,TRBJ2-3,CASSPPGGTTQYF,TGTGCCAGCAGCCCCCCCGGGGGGACAACGCAGTATTTT